Below are 25 T cell receptor beta chains sequenced from a single sample in a study of Ad26.COV2.S vaccination and SARS-CoV-2 variants. Treatment noted: around 19 received Ad26.COV2.S at low or high dose, single or two shots; about five received placebo; per-sample allocation not given. All samples were drawn on day 63, counting from the first vaccine or placebo injection. Only in-frame clones appear in the TCRdb table, and some are missing; sequencing was by immunoSEQ multiplex PCR. In the table there are over 450,000 clones, about nine tenths of which are singletons. This specimen consisted of peripheral blood, obtained in a trial of Ad26.COV2.S vaccine versus placebo. The receptor set was obtained from a person aged 18-60 years who received the Ad26.COV2.S COVID-19 vaccine or a placebo.

To note about this clone: Other DNA sequences within the sample encode an identical CDR3. The CDR3 DNA follows: TGCAGTGCCACATTAGATACGCAGTATTTT. It specifies CSATLDTQYF. The J gene is TRBJ2-3, the V gene TRBV20-1; the D is unclear. The CDR3 totals 10 residues. CDR1 is DFQATT, CDR2 SNEGSKA, per germline (reference sequence). V was shortened by 6 bases and J by 5 bases, with 6 bases between the two germline ends.

The rearrangement uses TRBV5-1 and TRBJ2-7; the match to TRBD1 covers 8 bases. Looked up from germline, CDR1 is SGHRS and CDR2 is YFSETQ. V shed 4 bases, J shed 7 bases, and the junction held 13 bases outside the gene matches. The CDR3 is 15 amino acids. The CDR3 sequence: CASSQETGAWWEQYF. Here the CDR3 DNA reads TGCGCCAGCAGCCAAGAGACAGGGGCATGGTGGGAGCAGTACTTC.

The chain links TRBV6-5 to TRBJ2-1, with a tentative D call TRBD1 (6 bases). V dropped 6 bases and J dropped 3 bases, with 9 bases sitting between them. Germline V gene data show CDR1 as MNHEY and CDR2 as SVGAGI. The CDR3 extends over 13 amino acids. Here the CDR3 reads CASRQGNYNEQFF. CDR3 in DNA: TGTGCCAGCAGACAGGGAAACTACAATGAGCAGTTCTTC.

The chain links TRBV7-3 to TRBJ2-5, with a tentative D call TRBD1 (6 bases). The ends were cut back, 6 bases at V and 1 base at J, with 15 bases in the middle. This CDR3 region has 15 residues. CDR1 is SGHTA and CDR2 is FQGTGA in the germline V gene. The CDR3 loop is CASSVDSSPQETQYF. DNA for the CDR3: TGTGCCAGCAGTGTGGACAGCTCACCCCAAGAGACCCAGTACTTC. The complete variable domain, with remaining parts taken from reference TRBV7-3 and TRBJ2-5, reads GAGVSQTPSNKVTEKGKYVELRCDPISGHTALYWYRQSLGQGPEFLIYFQGTGAADDSGLPNDRFFAVRPEGSVSTLKIQRTERGDSAVYLCASSVDSSPQETQYFGPGTRLLVL.

V usage is TRBV5-1 and J usage is TRBJ1-2, with a possible D match to TRBD1 (6 bases). CDR3 size: 15 residues. CDR1 is SGHRS, CDR2 YFSETQ, per germline. V lost 4 bases to trimming and J lost 7 bases, with 20 bases between them. The CDR3 here is CASSPATGLLGGYTF. Written as DNA, the CDR3 is TGCGCCAGCAGCCCTGCAACAGGGCTTTTGGGTGGCTACACCTTC.

This chain links TRBV4-1 with TRBJ2-1, with 7 nucleotides matching TRBD2. The CDR3 totals 15 residues. V gave up 1 base and J gave up 8 bases; unmatched junction bases: 8. Germline lookup yields CDR1 MGHRA and CDR2 YSYEKL. CDR3: CASSQANRLADEQFF. The CDR3 nucleotides are TGCGCCAGCAGCCAAGCGAACCGGCTAGCGGATGAGCAGTTCTTC.

V gene TRBV19 combines with J gene TRBJ1-2; D is unclear. This CDR3 is 12 amino acids long. The germline CDR1 and CDR2 sequences are LNHDA and SQIVND (reference sequence). V was trimmed by 1 base and J by 8 bases, leaving 8 bases between them. The CDR3 nucleotides are TGTGCCAGTAGTATAGGAGGGTTCGGCTACACCTTC. It codes for CASSIGGFGYTF.

The rearrangement joins TRBV6-1 to TRBJ1-1, with D perhaps matching TRBD1 (6 bases). The germline V gene encodes CDR1 MNHNS and CDR2 SASEGT. Trimming took off 4 bases at V and 0 bases at J, with 18 bases between the two ends. This CDR3 is 17 amino acids long. This CDR3 is CASSGPLGGRMNTEAFF. The CDR3 bases are TGTGCCAGCAGTGGGCCTTTAGGGGGGAGGATGAACACTGAAGCTTTCTTT.

The chain links TRBV21-1 to TRBJ1-5; the table gives TRBD1 as D, unverified against the DNA. TRBV21-1 is listed as a pseudogene. There are 13 residues in the CDR3. This chain's CDR3 is CASRPSGNQPQHF. The CDR3 nucleotides are TGTGCCAGCAGACCATCAGGAAATCAGCCCCAGCATTTT.

The rearrangement links TRBV19 to TRBJ1-2; D might be TRBD1 (6 bases). The V end was cut by 2 bases, the J end by 2 bases, with 9 bases between. Germline V gene sequence: CDR1 LNHDA, CDR2 SQIVND (reference sequence). The length of the CDR3 is 14 residues. CDR3 sequence reads: CASSIWGANYGYTF. CDR3 in DNA: TGTGCCAGTAGTATATGGGGGGCAAACTATGGCTACACCTTC.

Points on this clone: The identical CDR3 is also encoded by other nucleotide sequences in the sample. The chain carries TRBV18 and TRBJ2-1; 8 nucleotides agree with TRBD2. The CDR3 has 13 amino acids. Germline values: CDR1 KGHSH, CDR2 LQKENI. The V segment lost 6 bases and the J segment 7 bases; nucleotides outside the gene matches: 5. This chain's CDR3 is CASSPPGGNEQFF. The CDR3 region has the DNA TGTGCCAGCTCTCCCCCGGGAGGGAATGAGCAGTTCTTC.

The chain has TRBV7-9 and TRBJ1-2; 8 nucleotides line up with TRBD1. The V gene end was trimmed by 4 bases and the J gene end by 13 bases; junction bases not matched to a gene: 5. Germline lookup yields CDR1 SEHNR and CDR2 FQNEAQ (reference sequence). CDR3 length equals 11 residues. The DNA of the CDR3 is TGTGCCAGCAGCTCGGGACAGGATCTCACCTTC. This codes for CASSSGQDLTF. The full variable domain, completed using reference TRBV7-9 and TRBJ1-2, is DTGVSQNPRHKITKRGQNVTFRCDPISEHNRLYWYRQTLGQGPEFLTYFQNEAQLEKSRLLSDRFSAERPKGSFSTLEIQRTEQGDSAMYLCASSSGQDLTFGSGTRLTVV.

This clone was counted only a few times. This chain connects TRBV6-6 to TRBJ2-5; 8 bases agree with TRBD1. The CDR3 contains 15 residues. Germline CDR1 is MNHNY and CDR2 is SVGAGI (reference sequence). With V trimmed by 2 bases and J by 4 bases, 6 bases remained unmatched. The DNA of the CDR3 is TGTGCCAGCAGTTACGGGGACAGGCACACAGAGACCCAGTACTTC. This gives the protein CASSYGDRHTETQYF.

This chain links TRBV19 with TRBJ1-1; D call uncertain. The CDR3 sequence is 16 residues long. Trimming removed 1 base from V and 4 bases from J, with 16 bases in between. From germline, CDR1 is LNHDA and CDR2 SQIVND (reference sequence). The CDR3 region has the DNA TGTGCCAGTAGTATAGGGTCCACTACCGGCCCCACTGAAGCTTTCTTT. Protein: CASSIGSTTGPTEAFF.

This clone appeared once. The chain recombines TRBV5-1 with TRBJ2-7, with 9 positions matching TRBD1. Germline CDR1 reads SGHRS; CDR2 reads YFSETQ. Losses at the gene ends were 3 bases for V and 0 bases for J; bases not matched to a gene: 4. The CDR3 is 15 residues long. The CDR3 loop reads CASSYTQGASYEQYF. The DNA for the CDR3 is TGCGCCAGCAGCTATACACAGGGGGCCTCCTACGAGCAGTACTTC.

The rearrangement uses TRBV11-3 and TRBJ2-1; 8 nucleotides line up with TRBD2. The ends lost 9 bases at V and 5 bases at J; junction bases unmatched: 9. Germline V gene sequence: CDR1 SGHNT, CDR2 YENEEA. The CDR3 is 14 amino acids. The CDR3 spells CASHAGGAHNEQFF. DNA of the CDR3: TGTGCCAGTCACGCGGGAGGAGCGCACAATGAGCAGTTCTTC.

V gene TRBV28 combines with J gene TRBJ2-2; 15 bases map to TRBD2. Trimming took 4 bases from V and 7 from J; bases not matched to a gene: 10. This CDR3 is built from 18 residues. Germline-derived CDR1 and CDR2 are MDHEN and SYDVKM. The CDR3 DNA sequence: TGTGCCAGCAGTTCCGGACTAGCGGGAGGGCCTAATAGCGGGGAGCTGTTTTTT. Residues: CASSSGLAGGPNSGELFF.

V and J are TRBV27 and TRBJ1-6, with D unresolved. CDR3 length equals 13 residues. Germline lookup yields CDR1 MNHEY and CDR2 SMNVEV (reference sequence). Trimming cost V 2 bases and J 10 bases, with 9 bases left between them. CDR3 sequence: CASSLTGESPLHF. For the CDR3, the DNA is TGTGCCAGCAGTTTAACGGGCGAATCACCCCTCCACTTT.

The genes are TRBV19 and TRBJ2-5; 7 bases line up with TRBD2. CDR3 length: 17 amino acids. CDR1 and CDR2 (germline): LNHDA, SQIVND (reference sequence). The V gene end was trimmed by 7 bases and the J gene end by 1 base; junction bases not matched to a gene: 15. CDR3 sequence reads: CASTRGIGGISQETQYF. CDR3 sequence (DNA): TGTGCCAGTACCCGGGGTATCGGGGGGATTTCCCAAGAGACCCAGTACTTC.

The gene calls are TRBV2 and TRBJ2-5; 8 bases map to TRBD2. This CDR3 comprises 16 residues. Germline loops: CDR1 SNHLY, CDR2 FYNNEI. Trimming at V came to 6 bases and at J to 2 bases, leaving 11 bases not matched to a gene. The CDR3 nucleotides are TGTGCCAGCAGATCCAGCGGGGGATTCACTCAAGAGACCCAGTACTTC. Its translation: CASRSSGGFTQETQYF.

The chain has TRBV19 and TRBJ2-1; weak D call: TRBD2 (5 bases). Trimming removed 8 bases from V and 3 bases from J, with 5 bases in between. Germline CDR1 reads LNHDA; CDR2 reads SQIVND (reference sequence). The CDR3 contains 11 residues. The CDR3 reads CASGGYNEQFF. The CDR3 bases are TGTGCCAGTGGAGGCTACAATGAGCAGTTCTTC.

The chain combines TRBV6-2 or TRBV6-3 with TRBJ1-2, with 9 bases lining up with TRBD1. The germline CDR1 and CDR2 sequences are MNHEY and SVGEGT. The CDR3 loop spans 14 amino acids. Trimming removed 6 bases from V and 3 bases from J; junction bases left unmatched: 5. Here the CDR3 reads CASSRTGVDYGYTF. CDR3 coding DNA: TGTGCCAGCAGCCGGACAGGGGTGGACTATGGCTACACCTTC.

The chain combines TRBV27 with TRBJ2-3; 11 bases agree with TRBD2. The length of the CDR3 is 16 residues. Trimming at V came to 3 bases and at J to 2 bases, leaving 4 bases not matched to a gene. CDR1 MNHEY and CDR2 SMNVEV come from the germline V gene (reference sequence). CDR3 bases: TGTGCCAGCAGTTTTGGACTAGCGGGCCACACAGATACGCAGTATTTT. Translation: CASSFGLAGHTDTQYF.

J is TRBJ2-7 and V is TRBV13, with TRBD1 matching over 9 bases. CDR1 and CDR2 (germline): PRHDT, FYEKMQ (reference sequence). V was clipped by 0 bases and J by 12 bases; unmatched bases: 3. The CDR3 loop spans 12 amino acids. The CDR3 DNA is TGTGCCAGCAGCTTAGGGACAGGGGGACTGTACTTC. Protein: CASSLGTGGLYF. Together with reference TRBV13 and TRBJ2-7, the CDR3 gives the full variable domain: AAGVIQSPRHLIKEKRETATLKCYPIPRHDTVYWYQQGPGQDPQFLISFYEKMQSDKGSIPDRFSAQQFSDYHSELNMSSLELGDSALYFCASSLGTGGLYFGPGTRLTVT.

The genes are TRBV5-4 and TRBJ1-1, with a possible D match to TRBD1 (6 bases). Germline-derived CDR1 and CDR2 are SGHNT and YYREEE (reference sequence). The CDR3 length is 15 residues. V lost 4 bases and J 7 bases, leaving 20 bases between the germline ends. The CDR3 region is CASSPFEPGTSEAFF. DNA of the CDR3: TGTGCCAGCAGCCCATTCGAACCCGGGACAAGTGAAGCTTTCTTT.